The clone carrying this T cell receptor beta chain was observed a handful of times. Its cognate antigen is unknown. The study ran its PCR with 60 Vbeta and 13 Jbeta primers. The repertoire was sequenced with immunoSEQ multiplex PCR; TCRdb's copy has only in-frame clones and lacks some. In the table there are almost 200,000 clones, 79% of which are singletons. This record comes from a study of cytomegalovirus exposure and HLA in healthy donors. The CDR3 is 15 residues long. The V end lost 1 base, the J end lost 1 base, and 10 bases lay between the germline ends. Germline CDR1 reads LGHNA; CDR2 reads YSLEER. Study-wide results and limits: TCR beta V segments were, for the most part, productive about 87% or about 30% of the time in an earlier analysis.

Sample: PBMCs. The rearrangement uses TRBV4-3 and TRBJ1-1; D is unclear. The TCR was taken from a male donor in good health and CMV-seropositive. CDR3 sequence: CASSQVWQANTEAFF. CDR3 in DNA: TGCGCCAGCAGCCAAGTTTGGCAGGCGAACACTGAAGCTTTCTTT.